The clone carrying this T cell receptor (beta chain) appeared many times. The antigen is undetermined. The template was RNA from unsorted bulk tissue. The sample originates from a study of tumor and adjacent non-tumor tissue in lung cancer. Overall study context: The cohort had approximately 13 adenocarcinoma, 2 squamous cell and 1 small cell patients. Aged 31 to 76 years, patients included about 11 men and 5 women with stage I to III disease. Around 4.4 million productive TCRbeta reads were obtained per sample on average. Whole-study findings and limits: Normal lung showed higher cumulative top 100 clone frequency than tumor.

The ends were cut back, 7 bases at V and 6 bases at J, with 21 bases in the middle. CDR3 length: 15 amino acids. Per the germline V gene, CDR1 is WSHSY and CDR2 is SAAADI. Three rounds of nested PCR, following a modified ARM-PCR protocol, produced the TCRbeta library. TCRdb recomputed calls from the multiplex PCR reads with MiXCR, one row per CDR3 protein. The table lists 65,000 to 90,000 distinct CDR3 sequences, less than 75% of them singletons. Material: lung tumor tissue. The V gene is TRBV10-2, the J gene TRBJ2-5; no definite D call. This clonotype originated in a woman aged 65 to 85 with non-small cell lung cancer. The CDR3 DNA sequence: TGCGCCAGCATGCCGCATTTGACGGGTGAAAAGACCCAGTACTTC. As protein: CASMPHLTGEKTQYF.